Each of the 20 T cell receptor beta chains below was sequenced from the same sample in a study of CD8+ T cells in alopecia areata. Following extraction, RNA underwent reverse transcription to cDNA, which served as the sequencing template. Using immunoSEQ multiplex PCR, the repertoire was profiled, and TCRdb retains in-frame clones only, with some absent. Found here are approximately 150,000 clones, more than 75% of them singletons; the top ten hold over 12%. Sequenced material: CD8+ T cells sorted from blood, taken at week 0. Receptors originate from a human donor with alopecia areata.

The chain employs TRBV7-9 and TRBJ2-1, with TRBD2 matching over 10 bases. Unmatched junction bases numbered 10, after V lost 3 bases and J lost 8 bases. The CDR3 has 16 amino acids. Germline V gene data show CDR1 as SEHNR and CDR2 as FQNEAQ (reference sequence). The CDR3 nucleotides read TGTGCCAGCAGCTTCCAAAGCGGGGGGGCCTTGGATGAGCAGTTCTTC. Protein sequence: CASSFQSGGALDEQFF.

The rearrangement joins TRBV18 to TRBJ1-1; no clear D. V gave up 2 bases and J gave up 0 bases, with 13 bases separating them. The CDR3 is 16 amino acids. Per germline, CDR1 KGHSH and CDR2 LQKENI. CDR3 DNA sequence: TGTGCCAGCTCACCAACAGCCGACGACTTGAACACTGAAGCTTTCTTT. This sequence encodes CASSPTADDLNTEAFF.

This clone has just a few counts. The gene calls are TRBV11-2 and TRBJ2-1, with 10 bases that match TRBD2. CDR1 and CDR2 (germline): SGHAT, FQNNGV. The CDR3 has 16 residues. The J segment lost 2 bases and the V segment lost 4 bases, leaving 5 bases of the junction unmatched. The CDR3 DNA sequence: TGTGCCAGCAGCTATGTGACTAGCGGGCCCTACAATGAGCAGTTCTTC. Encoded protein: CASSYVTSGPYNEQFF. Variable domain in full (rest from reference TRBV11-2 and TRBJ2-1): EAGVAQSPRYKIIEKRQSVAFWCNPISGHATLYWYQQILGQGPKLLIQFQNNGVVDDSQLPKDRFSAERLKGVDSTLKIQPAKLEDSAVYLCASSYVTSGPYNEQFFGPGTRLTVL.

The rearrangement links TRBV5-1 to TRBJ2-3; 10 bases line up with TRBD2. Germline V gene lookup returns CDR1 SGHRS and CDR2 YFSETQ. The junction had 2 bases not matched to a gene; V was cut back by 3 bases and J by 4 bases. CDR3 length: 14 amino acids. The CDR3, as DNA: TGCGCCAGCAGCTGGAGCGGGGGGGCAGATACGCAGTATTTT. Its translation is CASSWSGGADTQYF.

The chain recombines TRBV27 with TRBJ2-7; TRBD1 agrees at 7 bases. The CDR3 consists of 15 residues. CDR1 MNHEY and CDR2 SMNVEV come from the germline V gene (reference sequence). The V and J ends lost 3 bases and 0 bases, in that order; junction bases with no gene match: 5. The CDR3 nucleotides are TGTGCCAGCAGTTTCGGGACAGCGATCTCCTACGAGCAGTACTTC. This gives the protein CASSFGTAISYEQYF.

The chain couples TRBV4-1 to TRBJ2-2; 12 bases are shared with TRBD2. The CDR3 loop spans 20 amino acids. Germline CDR1 reads MGHRA; CDR2 reads YSYEKL. The trim removed 0 bases at V and 0 bases at J, leaving 8 bases unmatched. The CDR3 reads CASSQDQLAGGVSNTGELFF. CDR3 sequence (DNA): TGCGCCAGCAGCCAAGATCAACTAGCGGGAGGCGTTTCGAACACCGGGGAGCTGTTTTTT.

The rearrangement links TRBV4-1 to TRBJ1-1; D remains unclear. The germline V gene encodes CDR1 MGHRA and CDR2 YSYEKL. Trimming pared 0 bases from V and 1 base from J, leaving 6 bases between. The length of the CDR3 is 14 residues. The DNA for the CDR3 is TGCGCCAGCAGCCAAGAAAGGTGGAACACTGAAGCTTTCTTT. Translation: CASSQERWNTEAFF.

The chain employs TRBV19 and TRBJ2-5; TRBD2 matches 12 bases. Unmatched junction bases numbered 10, after V lost 3 bases and J lost 2 bases. Germline values: CDR1 LNHDA, CDR2 SQIVND (reference sequence). The CDR3 extends over 18 amino acids. This CDR3 reads CASSMGYGTSGYQETQYF. DNA of the CDR3: TGTGCCAGTAGTATGGGTTACGGGACTAGCGGGTATCAAGAGACCCAGTACTTC.

The chain combines TRBV4-1 with TRBJ2-7; the match to TRBD2 covers 8 bases. The CDR3 consists of 15 residues. Germline assignment: CDR1 MGHRA and CDR2 YSYEKL. The J segment lost 5 bases and the V segment lost 1 base, leaving 7 bases of the junction unmatched. CDR3 sequence reads: CASSQGPGLGHEQYF. CDR3 sequence (DNA): TGCGCCAGCAGCCAAGGCCCGGGACTAGGTCACGAGCAGTACTTC.

CDR3 in DNA: TGCGCCAGCAGCTTCGGACTAGCGGCCTCCTACGAGCAGTACTTC. Protein: CASSFGLAASYEQYF. The rearrangement joins TRBV5-1 to TRBJ2-7, with TRBD2 identical over 10 bases. Losses at the gene ends were 2 bases for V and 0 bases for J; bases not matched to a gene: 2. The CDR3 consists of 15 residues. The germline gives CDR1 SGHRS, CDR2 YFSETQ. Filled out from reference TRBV5-1 and TRBJ2-7, the complete variable domain reads KAGVTQTPRYLIKTRGQQVTLSCSPISGHRSVSWYQQTPGQGLQFLFEYFSETQRNKGNFPGRFSGRQFSNSRSEMNVSTLELGDSALYLCASSFGLAASYEQYFGPGTRLTVT.

On this clone: This specimen includes other DNA sequences encoding the same CDR3. CDR3 amino acids: CASSLASNEQFF. The CDR3, as DNA: TGTGCCAGCAGCTTGGCGAGCAATGAGCAGTTCTTC. The V call is TRBV13, the J call TRBJ2-1; D is uncertain. The germline gives CDR1 PRHDT, CDR2 FYEKMQ (reference sequence). The CDR3 is made up of 12 amino acids. The V end lost 3 bases, the J end lost 6 bases, and 6 bases lay between the germline ends.

This clone has just a few counts. V usage is TRBV7-8 and J usage is TRBJ2-2; TRBD2 agrees at 14 bases. V trimming: 4 bases; J trimming: 4 bases; junction bases outside the gene matches: 5. The CDR3 spans 17 residues. Germline loops: CDR1 SGHVS, CDR2 FQNEAQ. Here the CDR3 reads CASSSWTSGGTTGELFF. CDR3 coding DNA: TGTGCCAGCAGCTCCTGGACTAGCGGGGGGACCACCGGGGAGCTGTTTTTT.

The V gene is TRBV9, the J gene TRBJ2-7; 8 bases are shared with TRBD1. In germline, CDR1 is SGDLS, CDR2 YYNGEE. This CDR3 is 14 amino acids long. V lost 3 bases to trimming and J lost 0 bases; unmatched junction nucleotides: 2. CDR3 sequence (DNA): TGTGCCAGCAGCGACAGGGGGGACTCCTACGAGCAGTACTTC. Translated, it gives CASSDRGDSYEQYF.

This sequence joins TRBV29-1 and TRBJ2-1; 8 nucleotides line up with TRBD1. Germline V lookup: CDR1 SQVTM, CDR2 ANQGSEA. The length of the CDR3 is 14 residues. Unmatched junction bases numbered 4, after V lost 0 bases and J lost 6 bases. This CDR3 is CSVEDQGASNEQFF. The CDR3 DNA reads TGCAGCGTTGAAGATCAGGGGGCGAGCAATGAGCAGTTCTTC.

This chain joins TRBV6-5 and TRBJ2-5; 10 bases align to TRBD2. The DNA end is a closer match to TRBJ2-7, so the J assignment may be wrong. CDR1 and CDR2 (germline): MNHEY, SVGAGI. The CDR3 totals 15 residues. CDR3 protein: CASSLSLAGHYEQYF. CDR3 nucleotide sequence: TGTGCCAGCAGCCTATCACTAGCGGGGCACTACGAGCAGTACTTC.

The chain links TRBV11-2 to TRBJ2-3; 9 bases match TRBD2. This CDR3 has 18 residues. The V gene's germline CDR1 is SGHAT and CDR2 FQNNGV. Unmatched junction bases numbered 16, after V lost 5 bases and J lost 4 bases. For the CDR3, the DNA is TGTGCCAGCAGCCCGGGAGCGGGGGGCCCTATTACCTCAGATACGCAGTATTTT. It codes for CASSPGAGGPITSDTQYF.

This chain uses TRBV29-1 with TRBJ2-7; 7 nucleotides agree with TRBD2. CDR1 SQVTM and CDR2 ANQGSEA come from the germline V gene. This CDR3 is 13 amino acids long. V gave up 3 bases and J gave up 4 bases; unmatched junction bases: 6. The CDR3 spells CSVELGSGYEQYF. In DNA, the CDR3 is TGCAGCGTTGAGCTAGGTAGCGGGTACGAGCAGTACTTC.

The chain links TRBV9 to TRBJ2-1, with TRBD1 matching 8 bases. The CDR3 is 13 amino acids. Trimming cost V 4 bases and J 9 bases; bases outside gene matches: 6. Germline assignment: CDR1 SGDLS and CDR2 YYNGEE. Written as DNA, the CDR3 is TGTGCCAGCAGCCCGGACAGGGACGGTGAGCAGTTCTTC. It encodes CASSPDRDGEQFF.

This clone came up once. J is TRBJ2-7 and V is TRBV5-6; D possibly corresponds to TRBD1 (5 bases). Germline loops: CDR1 SGHDT, CDR2 YYEEEE. The CDR3 extends over 17 amino acids. V shed 4 bases and J shed 3 bases, with 23 bases lying between them. The CDR3 DNA is TGTGCCAGCAGCCTCGCTACCACAGGTGCTGCGATCTACGAGCAGTACTTC. This translates into CASSLATTGAAIYEQYF.

The rearrangement links TRBV14 to TRBJ1-6; D is uncertain. The V gene lost 1 base and the J gene lost 8 bases, with 12 bases spanning the gap. Germline assignment: CDR1 SGHDN and CDR2 FVKESK. The CDR3 is 15 amino acids. CDR3 protein: CASSQARRYDSPLHF. The CDR3 region has the DNA TGTGCCAGCAGCCAAGCCAGGCGGTATGATTCACCCCTCCACTTT.